This T cell receptor beta chain was sequenced for a study of T cells in narcolepsy. About the study: Patients with NT1 or NT2 and healthy control donors were enrolled. The study, taken as a whole, reports: Same-patient CSF and blood CD4+ T cell clonotypes included HCRT-specific and TRIB2-specific autoreactive ones. Reportedly, autoreactive clonotypes were serially detected in patients' blood but not controls'.

The ends were cut back, 4 bases at V and 4 bases at J, with 2 bases in the middle. This CDR3 has 10 amino acids. Germline V gene data show CDR1 as DFQATT and CDR2 as SNEGSKA (reference sequence). Of note for this clone: Its antigen is not identified.

Assay used: immunoSEQ multiplex PCR; TCRdb lists only in-frame clones, some missing. The table lists around 20,000 clones, less than 90% of them singletons. This clonotype was obtained from a human donor in good health. V is TRBV20-1 and J is TRBJ2-1; no clear D. Source material: memory (CD45RA-) CD4+ T cells from blood. In DNA, the CDR3 is TGCAGTGCTACTTACAATGAGCAGTTCTTC. Translation: CSATYNEQFF.